The next 30 T cell receptor beta chains were all read from a single sample in a study of blood T cells in healthy people across ages. Then a second PCR, running roughly 7 to 11 cycles, was carried out with a sample-barcoded 5' primer and a J-beta primer mix. TCRdb ran MiXCR on the 5' RACE reads and lists one entry per CDR3 protein. The repertoire has 650,000 to 800,000 distinct CDR3 sequences, around 43% of them found once; the top ten carry about 19%. The sample comprised blood. The receptors derive from a man in his sixties in good health.

The chain links TRBV20-1 to TRBJ2-3; D is undetermined. The CDR3 contains 13 residues. Trimming removed 6 bases at V and 0 bases at J, with 10 bases between. The germline V gene has CDR1 DFQATT and CDR2 SNEGSKA (reference sequence). CDR3 amino acids: CSAPLGSTDTQYF. In nucleotides, the CDR3 is TGCAGTGCCCCACTGGGGAGCACAGATACGCAGTATTTT.

The J gene is TRBJ2-6, the V gene TRBV7-2; D is unresolved. The CDR3 sequence is 17 residues long. In germline, CDR1 is SGHTA, CDR2 FQGNSA. The V end was cut by 2 bases, the J end by 0 bases, with 11 bases between. CDR3 coding DNA: TGTGCCAGCAGCTTATCCGGTGTCTCCTCTGGGGCCAACGTCCTGACTTTC. Translated: CASSLSGVSSGANVLTF.

This rearrangement joins TRBV20-1 to TRBJ1-5, with D perhaps matching TRBD1 (6 bases). The CDR3 consists of 14 residues. CDR1 is DFQATT, CDR2 SNEGSKA, per germline (reference sequence). V gave up 1 base and J gave up 5 bases, with 12 bases separating them. CDR3 coding DNA: TGCAGTGCTAGAGTCGGGGGGCCTCATCAGCCCCAGCATTTT. Protein sequence: CSARVGGPHQPQHF.

The chain uses TRBV7-9 and TRBJ2-6; D is perhaps TRBD1 (5 bases). Trimming removed 4 bases at V and 2 bases at J, with 9 bases between. Germline V lookup: CDR1 SEHNR, CDR2 FQNEAQ (reference sequence). CDR3 size: 15 residues. CDR3 protein: CASSSRRAGANVLTF. Here the CDR3 DNA reads TGTGCCAGCAGCTCTCGCAGGGCTGGGGCCAACGTCCTGACTTTC.

The rearrangement uses TRBV28 and TRBJ1-5; D gene unclear. Germline V gives CDR1 MDHEN, CDR2 SYDVKM. The CDR3 is 13 residues long. V was clipped by 10 bases and J by 6 bases, with 16 bases between them. CDR3 bases: TGTGCCATCACGGGAGGGCTGGGTCAGCCCCAGCATTTT. Its protein product is CAITGGLGQPQHF.

The genes are TRBV6-1 and TRBJ1-5; D may be TRBD1 (6 bases). This CDR3 spans 14 amino acids. Trimming took 5 bases from V and 0 from J, leaving 8 bases between them. Germline values: CDR1 MNHNS, CDR2 SASEGT. Here the CDR3 DNA reads TGTGCCAGCAGTACAGGGTATAGCAATCAGCCCCAGCATTTT. It specifies CASSTGYSNQPQHF.

The V gene is TRBV9, the J gene TRBJ2-1, with D possibly being TRBD1 (6 bases). Germline loops: CDR1 SGDLS, CDR2 YYNGEE. The V gene lost 4 bases and the J gene lost 2 bases, with 16 bases spanning the gap. The CDR3 totals 16 residues. DNA of the CDR3: TGTGCCAGCAGCCCCCCAGGACAGCCAACCTACAATGAGCAGTTCTTC. Protein: CASSPPGQPTYNEQFF.

This chain joins TRBV29-1 and TRBJ2-7; TRBD1 or TRBD2 may be the D gene (5 bases each). The ends were cut back, 1 base at V and 1 base at J, with 14 bases in the middle. The germline CDR1 and CDR2 sequences are SQVTM and ANQGSEA. The CDR3 is made up of 15 amino acids. CDR3 in amino acids: CSVEGARDRSYEQYF. The CDR3 DNA is TGCAGCGTTGAAGGGGCCCGGGACCGGTCCTACGAGCAGTACTTC.

V and J are TRBV5-1 and TRBJ2-1, with a weak D call TRBD1 (6 bases). The CDR3 is 15 amino acids. Germline V gene data show CDR1 as SGHRS and CDR2 as YFSETQ. V lost 4 bases and J 10 bases, leaving 21 bases between the germline ends. The CDR3 reads CASSPYRDKPYEQFF. The DNA for the CDR3 is TGCGCCAGCAGCCCCTACCGGGACAAGCCCTACGAGCAGTTCTTC.

The V call is TRBV24-1, the J call TRBJ1-2, with TRBD1 as a possible D gene (6 bases). The V gene lost 3 bases and the J gene lost 4 bases, with 17 bases spanning the gap. The length of the CDR3 is 16 residues. Germline CDR1 is KGHDR and CDR2 is SFDVKD. This CDR3 reads CATSDPDRFRAYGYTF. The CDR3 DNA sequence: TGTGCCACCAGTGATCCGGACAGATTCCGGGCCTATGGCTACACCTTC.

This clonotype was observed a few times. The CDR3 DNA reads as TGTGCCAGCAGTTTCCAGGGGAGGGGGTCCTACAATGAGCAGTTCTTC. Translating it yields CASSFQGRGSYNEQFF. The chain is built from TRBV27 and TRBJ2-1; maybe TRBD2 (7 bases). In germline, CDR1 is MNHEY, CDR2 SMNVEV (reference sequence). The CDR3 has 16 amino acids. V was pared by 3 bases and J by 1 base, with 13 bases between.

The chain uses TRBV27 and TRBJ2-3; possibly TRBD1 or TRBD2 for D (5 bases each). Germline-derived CDR1 and CDR2 are MNHEY and SMNVEV (reference sequence). Trimming removed 1 base from V and 0 bases from J, with 14 bases in between. CDR3 size: 17 residues. The CDR3: CASSLYGPRDSTDTQYF. CDR3 nucleotides: TGTGCCAGCAGTTTATACGGACCCCGGGACAGCACAGATACGCAGTATTTT.

The chain employs TRBV9 and TRBJ2-4; D may be TRBD2 (6 bases). CDR1 is SGDLS, CDR2 YYNGEE, per germline. The CDR3 sequence is 13 residues long. Trimming removed 0 bases at V and 13 bases at J, with 14 bases between. The CDR3 reads CASSVGTSLKQYF. The CDR3 region has the DNA TGTGCCAGCAGCGTAGGCACTAGCTTGAAGCAGTACTTC.

As concerns this clonotype: A single base separates this from a much larger clone, so it may be a read error. The chain links TRBV28 to TRBJ2-6, with D possibly being TRBD1 (5 bases). The germline gives CDR1 MDHEN, CDR2 SYDVKM. CDR3 length equals 14 residues. Here the CDR3 reads CASSTTAGANGLTF. For the CDR3, the DNA is TGTGCCAGCAGCACGACAGCTGGGGCCAACGGCCTGACTTTC.

This chain links TRBV20-1 with TRBJ1-2; D possibly corresponds to TRBD1 (5 bases). Between the trimmed V and J ends, which lost 5 bases and 7 bases, there was a span of 8 bases. The CDR3 sequence is 10 residues long. Germline values: CDR1 DFQATT, CDR2 SNEGSKA (reference sequence). CDR3 residues: CSALGGGYTF. The DNA of the CDR3 is TGCAGTGCTCTGGGGGGTGGCTACACCTTC.

This clonotype appeared a few times. The rearrangement uses TRBV5-1 and TRBJ2-2, with 8 bases matching TRBD2. Germline V gives CDR1 SGHRS, CDR2 YFSETQ. With 4 bases clipped from V and 5 bases from J, the junction kept 4 bases outside the gene matches. The CDR3 length is 14 residues. Here the CDR3 reads CASSEGLGTGELFF. CDR3 in DNA: TGCGCCAGCAGCGAGGGACTAGGGACCGGGGAGCTGTTTTTT.

CDR3 loop: CASSLKTGDSSYNEQFF. The CDR3 coding sequence is TGTGCCAGCAGCCTAAAAACAGGGGACAGCTCCTACAATGAGCAGTTCTTC. This chain uses TRBV11-3 with TRBJ2-1; TRBD1 aligns across 7 bases. The CDR3 has 17 residues. With V trimmed by 5 bases and J by 0 bases, 10 bases remained unmatched. Germline lookup yields CDR1 SGHNT and CDR2 YENEEA.

This clonotype showed up just a few times. The chain recombines TRBV4-3 with TRBJ2-1; 7 bases are shared with TRBD1. CDR1 and CDR2 from the germline V gene are LGHNA and YSLEER. CDR3 length: 18 residues. Germline trimming cut 0 bases from V and 4 bases from J; bases unmatched to any gene: 12. DNA for the CDR3: TGCGCCAGCAGCCAAGATCCCCACGGGACAGTGACATACAATGAGCAGTTCTTC. It codes for CASSQDPHGTVTYNEQFF.

The chain links TRBV20-1 to TRBJ1-1, with 9 bases matching TRBD1. The CDR3 extends over 14 amino acids. The V segment lost 5 bases and the J segment 1 base; nucleotides outside the gene matches: 5. In germline, CDR1 is DFQATT, CDR2 SNEGSKA (reference sequence). The chain's CDR3 is CSAGQGPWNTEAFF. The CDR3 coding sequence is TGCAGTGCTGGACAGGGGCCCTGGAACACTGAAGCTTTCTTT.

In the case of this clonotype: A much larger clone is a single base away; this may be a read error. The rearrangement uses TRBV10-3 and TRBJ2-3; possible D gene TRBD2, 7 bases. Germline CDR1 and CDR2: ENHRY and SYGVKD. CDR3 size: 15 residues. The V and J ends lost 3 bases and 1 base respectively, with 11 bases between them. CDR3 region: CAISDVGGGTDTQYF. DNA of the CDR3: TGTGCCATCAGTGACGTAGGGGGGGGCACAGATACGCAGTATTTT.

J is TRBJ2-7 and V is TRBV7-2; 7 bases align to TRBD1. J lost 6 bases, V lost 3 bases, and 2 bases had no gene match. The CDR3 spans 12 residues. Germline CDR1 reads SGHTA; CDR2 reads FQGNSA. CDR3 region: CASSFTGVEQYF. The CDR3 nucleotides are TGTGCCAGCAGCTTTACAGGGGTCGAGCAGTACTTC.

This clonotype was detected only once. The chain is built from TRBV6-2 or TRBV6-3 and TRBJ2-7, with TRBD2 as a possible D gene (6 bases). The closer fit of TRBJ2-5 to the DNA end suggests the J call may be wrong. The CDR3 consists of 17 residues. The germline gives CDR1 MNHEY, CDR2 SVGEGT. CDR3 bases: TGTGCCAGCAGTTACCCCTTGGATGAGTTTAGCGGAGAGACCCAGTACTTC. This encodes CASSYPLDEFSGETQYF.

The chain employs TRBV7-2 and TRBJ2-7; possible D gene TRBD2, 6 bases. The length of the CDR3 is 15 residues. Trimming removed 3 bases from V and 0 bases from J, with 12 bases in between. The germline V gene has CDR1 SGHTA and CDR2 FQGNSA. CDR3 bases: TGTGCCAGCAGCTTTACATACGGGAGCTCCTACGAGCAGTACTTC. Amino acids: CASSFTYGSSYEQYF.

Worth noting for this clonotype: An end of the junction differs from the germline gene, which may be a read error. This chain uses TRBV20-1 with TRBJ2-3; 7 bases agree with TRBD2. Looked up from germline, CDR1 is DFQATT and CDR2 is SNEGSKA (reference sequence). The CDR3 extends over 13 amino acids. The CDR3 DNA sequence: TGCAGTCGAAGGGAGGGGCTCACAGATGCGCAGTATTTT. It specifies CSRREGLTDAQYF.

Concerning this clonotype itself: At one end, the junction sequence differs from germline, possibly due to a read error. This chain uses TRBV7-8 with TRBJ2-7; tentative D call: TRBD2 (5 bases). CDR3 length: 14 residues. From germline, CDR1 is SGHVS and CDR2 FQNEAQ. This CDR3 reads CAGSDKDGAYEQYF. The CDR3 nucleotides are TGTGCCGGCAGCGATAAGGACGGGGCCTACGAGCAGTACTTC. The full variable domain, with the rest looked up from reference TRBV7-8 and TRBJ2-7, is GAGVSQSPRYKVAKRGQDVALRCDPISGHVSLFWYQQALGQGPEFLTYFQNEAQLDKSGLPSDRFFAERPEGSVSTLKIQRTQQEDSAVYLCAGSDKDGAYEQYFGPGTRLTVT.

This clonotype was picked up a small number of times. DNA of the CDR3: TGTGCCAGCAGAGACAGGGTGAATTCTAATGGCTACACCTTC. Translated, it gives CASRDRVNSNGYTF. The chain couples TRBV6-1 to TRBJ1-2, with 7 bases lining up with TRBD1. With V trimmed by 6 bases and J by 6 bases, 10 bases remained unmatched. This CDR3 comprises 14 residues. Germline V gives CDR1 MNHNS, CDR2 SASEGT.

This clonotype was counted between two and nine times. J is TRBJ2-4 and V is TRBV10-3; D gene unclear. The V end lost 0 bases, the J end lost 10 bases, and 7 bases lay between the germline ends. The CDR3 is 12 amino acids. Germline CDR1 and CDR2: ENHRY and SYGVKD. CDR3 sequence: CAISESPGIQYF. In DNA form, the CDR3 reads TGTGCCATCAGTGAGTCCCCTGGGATTCAGTACTTC.

The rearrangement uses TRBV6-6 and TRBJ2-1; weak D call: TRBD2 (5 bases). The CDR3 has 13 residues. Between the trimmed V and J ends, which lost 6 bases and 10 bases, there was a span of 16 bases. CDR1 is MNHNY, CDR2 SVGAGI, per germline (reference sequence). CDR3 region: CASSQELVGEQFF. For the CDR3, the DNA is TGTGCCAGCAGCCAGGAACTAGTGGGCGAGCAGTTCTTC.

This chain joins TRBV6-2 or TRBV6-3 and TRBJ2-1, with 8 bases identical to TRBD2. V shed 8 bases, J shed 3 bases, and the junction held 6 bases outside the gene matches. The germline V gene encodes CDR1 MNHEY and CDR2 SVGEGT. CDR3 size: 14 residues. This CDR3 reads CASESRGVYNEQFF. The CDR3 DNA is TGTGCCAGCGAGTCGCGGGGGGTCTACAATGAGCAGTTCTTC.

The genes are TRBV20-1 and TRBJ2-3; the match to TRBD1 covers 7 bases. Germline values: CDR1 DFQATT, CDR2 SNEGSKA (reference sequence). With 3 bases clipped from V and 2 bases from J, the junction kept 8 bases outside the gene matches. The length of the CDR3 is 15 residues. The DNA of the CDR3 is TGCAGTGCTAGGGGGCAACAGGGGACCACAGATACGCAGTATTTT. This translates into CSARGQQGTTDTQYF.